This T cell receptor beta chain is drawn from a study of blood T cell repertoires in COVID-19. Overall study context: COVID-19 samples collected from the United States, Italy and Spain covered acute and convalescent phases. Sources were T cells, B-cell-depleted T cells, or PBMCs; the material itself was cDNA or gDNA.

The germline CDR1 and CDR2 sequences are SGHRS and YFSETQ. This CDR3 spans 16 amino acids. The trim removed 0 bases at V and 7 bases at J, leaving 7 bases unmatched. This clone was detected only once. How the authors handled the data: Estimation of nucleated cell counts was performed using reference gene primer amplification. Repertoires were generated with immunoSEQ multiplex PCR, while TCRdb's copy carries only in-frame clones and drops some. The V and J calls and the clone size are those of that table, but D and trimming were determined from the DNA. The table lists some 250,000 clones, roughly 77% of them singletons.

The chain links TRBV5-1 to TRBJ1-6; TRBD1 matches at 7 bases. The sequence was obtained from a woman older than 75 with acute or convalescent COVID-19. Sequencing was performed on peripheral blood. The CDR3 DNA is TGCGCCAGCAGCTTGGTTCCGGGACAGCGGAATTCACCCCTCCACTTT. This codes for CASSLVPGQRNSPLHF.